What follows describes a single T cell receptor beta chain. Profiling relied on immunoSEQ multiplex PCR, and the TCRdb table lists in-frame clones only, not all of them. The repertoire includes about 170,000 clones, around 92% of them detected once, and less than 1.6% sits in the top ten. V lost 1 base and J lost 6, with 7 bases in between. Germline CDR1 and CDR2: SGHVS and FQNEAQ. The CDR3 extends over 13 amino acids. The sample originates from a study of control samples from healthy donors and cancer patients. The TCR comes from a woman aged 25 to 45 in good health. J is TRBJ2-1 and V is TRBV7-8; D is unclear. Sequencing was performed on blood. CDR3: CASSLGPSNEQFF. The CDR3 DNA is TGTGCCAGCAGCTTAGGTCCTTCCAATGAGCAGTTCTTC. The whole variable domain, filled in from reference TRBV7-8 and TRBJ2-1, reads GAGVSQSPRYKVAKRGQDVALRCDPISGHVSLFWYQQALGQGPEFLTYFQNEAQLDKSGLPSDRFFAERPEGSVSTLKIQRTQQEDSAVYLCASSLGPSNEQFFGPGTRLTVL.